These 14 T cell receptor beta chains came from one sample sequenced in a study of beta chain features in type 1 diabetes. The study's findings and limits: Significant though moderate, a shortening of TCRB CDR3s appeared in all four CD4+ subsets of Type 1 diabetes patients.

Their target antigens are unknown. Sequencing targeted expressed TCRB transcripts, as all isolated RNA had been reverse transcribed. The table came from immunoSEQ multiplex PCR; TCRdb's copy has only in-frame clones and leaves some out. The table lists around 130,000 clones, about 15% of them singletons. What was sequenced was central memory CD4+ T cells from blood. The receptors shown here come from a man aged 25-45 years with type 1 diabetes.

This clone was recorded a few times. At the DNA level, this CDR3 is encoded by other sequences in the same sample as well. The chain couples TRBV7-2 to TRBJ2-7, with TRBD1 identical over 11 bases. The CDR3 runs to 15 residues. V gave up 3 bases and J gave up 4 bases; unmatched junction bases: 5. Germline CDR1 reads SGHTA; CDR2 reads FQGNSA. CDR3 protein: CASSFTGTGGYEQYF. CDR3 coding DNA: TGTGCCAGCAGCTTCACCGGGACAGGGGGGTACGAGCAGTACTTC.

This clone was seen a handful of times. This chain uses TRBV28 with TRBJ1-5; tentatively, D is TRBD1 (5 bases). Germline values: CDR1 MDHEN, CDR2 SYDVKM. The length of the CDR3 is 18 residues. The V end lost 6 bases, the J end lost 3 bases, and 24 bases lay between the germline ends. CDR3 loop: CASSRMGRFSGPNQPQHF. In nucleotides, the CDR3 is TGTGCCAGCAGCAGAATGGGGAGGTTTTCAGGGCCCAATCAGCCCCAGCATTTT.

The rearrangement joins TRBV6-5 to TRBJ1-5, with a possible D match to TRBD1 (6 bases). V was trimmed by 5 bases and J by 4 bases, leaving 15 bases between them. CDR3 size: 15 residues. Germline V gives CDR1 MNHEY, CDR2 SVGAGI. CDR3 sequence reads: CASSPDSLANQPQHF. CDR3 DNA sequence: TGTGCCAGCAGTCCGGACAGTCTGGCAAATCAGCCCCAGCATTTT.

The J gene is TRBJ2-7, the V gene TRBV7-2; D gene unclear. The CDR3 has 14 residues. CDR1 is SGHTA, CDR2 FQGNSA, per germline. With 5 bases removed from V and 5 bases from J, the gap between germline ends came to 16 bases. This CDR3 is CASSPRQTSDEQYF. CDR3 DNA sequence: TGTGCCAGCAGCCCTCGGCAGACTTCCGACGAGCAGTACTTC. Full variable domain (missing parts from reference TRBV7-2 and TRBJ2-7): GAGVSQSPSNKVTEKGKDVELRCDPISGHTALYWYRQSLGQGLEFLIYFQGNSAPDKSGLPSDRFSAERTGGSVSTLTIQRTQQEDSAVYLCASSPRQTSDEQYFGPGTRLTVT.

The chain is built from TRBV5-1 and TRBJ2-5; 8 nucleotides line up with TRBD2. Germline V gives CDR1 SGHRS, CDR2 YFSETQ. The length of the CDR3 is 15 residues. Germline trimming cut 4 bases from V and 1 base from J; bases unmatched to any gene: 6. The CDR3 DNA reads as TGCGCCAGCAGCCCCGGGGGGGCCCTCCAAGAGACCCAGTACTTC. This codes for CASSPGGALQETQYF.

The CDR3 is CSVEGVAGWETQYF. The CDR3 nucleotides read TGCAGCGTTGAGGGAGTAGCGGGGTGGGAGACCCAGTACTTC. The rearrangement uses TRBV29-1 and TRBJ2-5, with 8 bases aligning to TRBD2. Trimming took 3 bases from V and 5 from J; bases not matched to a gene: 8. The CDR3 sequence is 14 residues long. The germline V gene encodes CDR1 SQVTM and CDR2 ANQGSEA.

This clone was picked up a small number of times. V and J are TRBV5-6 and TRBJ1-5; D is uncertain. The CDR3 covers 14 residues. V was cut by 1 base and J by 5 bases, with 10 bases left in between. Germline CDR1 reads SGHDT; CDR2 reads YYEEEE. The DNA of the CDR3 is TGTGCCAGCAGCTTGTTGGGTTTTTATCAGCCCCAGCATTTT. This codes for CASSLLGFYQPQHF. The full variable domain, in which reference TRBV5-6 and TRBJ1-5 provide the parts outside the CDR3, is DAGVTQSPTHLIKTRGQQVTLRCSPKSGHDTVSWYQQALGQGPQFIFQYYEEEERQRGNFPDRFSGHQFPNYSSELNVNALLLGDSALYLCASSLLGFYQPQHFGDGTRLSIL.

This clone has a count of ten or more. The chain joins TRBV7-9 to TRBJ1-2; D is possibly TRBD1 (6 bases). Germline V gives CDR1 SEHNR, CDR2 FQNEAQ (reference sequence). The V end was cut by 5 bases, the J end by 4 bases, with 29 bases between. The CDR3 totals 19 residues. CDR3 residues: CASSRGGPRSGFKGYGYTF. The CDR3, as DNA: TGTGCCAGCAGCCGCGGGGGGCCCAGGAGCGGTTTTAAGGGCTATGGCTACACCTTC.

Many counts were recorded for this clone. This sequence joins TRBV28 and TRBJ2-1, with D unresolved. The CDR3 sequence is 11 residues long. V was pared by 11 bases and J by 6 bases, with 11 bases between. The germline V gene encodes CDR1 MDHEN and CDR2 SYDVKM. CDR3 residues: CAGSAGNEQFF. Written as DNA, the CDR3 is TGTGCCGGGTCAGCAGGCAATGAGCAGTTCTTC.

This clone was observed a handful of times. The V call is TRBV19, the J call TRBJ2-1; 10 bases are shared with TRBD2. CDR3 length: 17 amino acids. CDR1 and CDR2 from the germline V gene are LNHDA and SQIVND (reference sequence). The junction had 12 bases not matched to a gene; V was cut back by 6 bases and J by 4 bases. The CDR3 coding sequence is TGTGCCAGTAGCCCCCCCCCGGCTAGCGGGGGTTACAATGAGCAGTTCTTC. Its protein is CASSPPPASGGYNEQFF.

This clone was counted between two and nine times. This chain joins TRBV7-6 and TRBJ2-1; TRBD1 matches at 7 bases. The trim removed 4 bases at V and 7 bases at J, leaving 10 bases unmatched. The V gene's germline CDR1 is SGHVS and CDR2 FNYEAQ. The CDR3 has 15 amino acids. In nucleotides, the CDR3 is TGTGCCAGCAGCTCACCATACAGGGGAGAGAATGAGCAGTTCTTC. Translation: CASSSPYRGENEQFF.

This clone was seen a few times. This rearrangement joins TRBV4-2 to TRBJ1-4; D gene ambiguous. Germline assignment: CDR1 LGHNA and CDR2 YNFKEQ. The V and J ends lost 1 base and 9 bases respectively, with 24 bases between them. CDR3 size: 18 residues. The CDR3 DNA follows: TGTGCCAGCAGCCAAGGGGCAGTTAACTTCAATGGCAGACAAAAACTGTTTTTT. This translates into CASSQGAVNFNGRQKLFF.

The table lists this clone with a few counts. The chain employs TRBV7-2 and TRBJ1-2; TRBD1 aligns across 7 bases. Losses at the gene ends were 2 bases for V and 1 base for J; bases not matched to a gene: 4. The germline V gene encodes CDR1 SGHTA and CDR2 FQGNSA. The CDR3 runs to 15 residues. CDR3 sequence reads: CASSLKGALNYGYTF. In DNA form, the CDR3 reads TGTGCCAGCAGCTTAAAGGGGGCCCTTAACTATGGCTACACCTTC.

This sequence joins TRBV29-1 and TRBJ2-2, with D unclear. V was trimmed by 7 bases and J by 1 base, leaving 13 bases between them. The CDR3 length is 14 residues. CDR1 SQVTM and CDR2 ANQGSEA come from the germline V gene. The CDR3 loop reads CSAERTVNTGELFF. Written as DNA, the CDR3 is TGCAGCGCGGAGAGGACGGTGAACACCGGGGAGCTGTTTTTT.